Below, one T cell receptor (beta chain) is given with its context. TCRdb's table, derived via immunoSEQ multiplex PCR, lists solely in-frame clones and lacks some. In the table there are roughly 350,000 clones, around 85% of which are singletons. This sample stems from a study of blood T cell repertoires in COVID-19. Across the study: Collection of acute and convalescent COVID-19 samples took place in the United States, Italy and Spain.

Germline V CDR1 and CDR2: MNHEY, SMNVEV (reference sequence). The CDR3 length is 13 residues. V was cut by 2 bases and J by 10 bases, with 9 bases left in between. The sequence derives from a woman younger than 30 with acute or convalescent COVID-19. The chain combines TRBV27 with TRBJ1-6, with D possibly being TRBD1 (5 bases). Sequencing was performed on peripheral blood. The CDR3 loop is CASSLGAKSPLHF. DNA for the CDR3: TGTGCCAGCAGTTTAGGGGCGAAATCACCCCTCCACTTT.